This T cell receptor beta chain was documented in a study of tumor-infiltrating lymphocytes in primary liver carcinoma. The wider study: Tumor stage was T1-T3 N0M0, and tumor size was 4.2 to 10 cm across. Read depth, roughly 3.5 to 8 million productive TCRbeta reads, did not differ significantly between tissues. The study's findings and limits: Overlap in tumor-adjacent and tumor-blood pairs fell below that of tumor region pairs. The use of bulk unsorted samples meant that CD4+ and CD8+ repertoires were not compared.

A constant-region primer primed TCR beta cDNA synthesis from roughly 520 ng of total RNA. Investigators got TCR beta libraries out of three nested multiplex PCR rounds, done with slightly modified ARM-PCR. TCRdb reprocessed the multiplex PCR reads with MiXCR, giving one entry per CDR3 protein. The sample has around 210,000 distinct CDR3 sequences, roughly two thirds seen once; the top ten hold roughly 7%. For this clonotype: What it binds is not known.

For blood RNA, unsorted whole blood served as the source, and germline DNA was extracted too. The TCR originated in a woman aged 55-70 years with primary liver carcinoma and hepatitis B virus infection. Specimen: peripheral blood.

CDR3 DNA: TGTGCCACCTCTTTGGGGCGGGACACTGAAGCTTTCTTT. Translating it yields CATSLGRDTEAFF. V usage is TRBV11-2 and J usage is TRBJ1-1, with D perhaps matching TRBD1 (5 bases). The V end lost 10 bases, the J end lost 3 bases, and 15 bases lay between the germline ends. This CDR3 has 13 amino acids. Germline lookup yields CDR1 SGHAT and CDR2 FQNNGV.